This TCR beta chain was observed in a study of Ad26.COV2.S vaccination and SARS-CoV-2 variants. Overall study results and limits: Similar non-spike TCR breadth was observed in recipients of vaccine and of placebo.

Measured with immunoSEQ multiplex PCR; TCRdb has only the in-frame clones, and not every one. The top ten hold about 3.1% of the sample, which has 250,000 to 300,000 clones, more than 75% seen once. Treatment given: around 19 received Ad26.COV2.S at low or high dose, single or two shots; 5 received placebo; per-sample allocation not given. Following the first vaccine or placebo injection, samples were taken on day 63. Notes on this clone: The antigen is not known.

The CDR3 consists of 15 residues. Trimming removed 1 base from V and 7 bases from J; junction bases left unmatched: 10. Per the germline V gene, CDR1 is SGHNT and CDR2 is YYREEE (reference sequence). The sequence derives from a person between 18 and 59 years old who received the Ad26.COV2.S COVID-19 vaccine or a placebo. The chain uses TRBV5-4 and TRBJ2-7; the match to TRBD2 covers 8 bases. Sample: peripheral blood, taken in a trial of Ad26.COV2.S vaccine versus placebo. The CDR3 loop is CASSLMGSGAWEQYF. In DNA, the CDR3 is TGTGCCAGCAGCTTGATGGGTAGCGGGGCTTGGGAGCAGTACTTC.